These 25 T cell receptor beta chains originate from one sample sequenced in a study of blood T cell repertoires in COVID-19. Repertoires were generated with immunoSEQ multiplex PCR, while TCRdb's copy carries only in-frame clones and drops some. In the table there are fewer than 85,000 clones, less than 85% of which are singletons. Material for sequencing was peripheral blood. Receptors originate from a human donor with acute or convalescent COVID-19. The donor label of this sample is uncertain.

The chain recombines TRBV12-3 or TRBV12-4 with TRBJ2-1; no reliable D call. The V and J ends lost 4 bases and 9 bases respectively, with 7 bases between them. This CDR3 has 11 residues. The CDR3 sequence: CASSSGFEQFF. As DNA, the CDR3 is TGTGCCAGCAGTTCCGGGTTTGAGCAGTTCTTC.

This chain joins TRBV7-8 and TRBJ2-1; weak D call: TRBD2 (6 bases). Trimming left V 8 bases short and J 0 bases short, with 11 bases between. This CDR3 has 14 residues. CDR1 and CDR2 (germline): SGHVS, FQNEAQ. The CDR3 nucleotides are TGTGCCAGCTCCGACGGGAGCTCCTACAATGAGCAGTTCTTC. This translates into CASSDGSSYNEQFF.

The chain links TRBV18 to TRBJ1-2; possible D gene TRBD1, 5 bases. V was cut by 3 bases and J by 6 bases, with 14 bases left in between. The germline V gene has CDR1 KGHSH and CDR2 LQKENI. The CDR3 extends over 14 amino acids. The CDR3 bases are TGTGCCAGCTCACCCCGTTCTGGGGCAAATGGCTACACCTTC. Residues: CASSPRSGANGYTF.

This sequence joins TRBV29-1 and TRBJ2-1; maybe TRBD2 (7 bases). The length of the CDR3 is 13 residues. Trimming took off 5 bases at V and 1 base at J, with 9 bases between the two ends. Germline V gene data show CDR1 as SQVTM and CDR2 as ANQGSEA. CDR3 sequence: CSVRGGSYNEQFF. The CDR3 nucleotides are TGCAGCGTTAGGGGGGGGTCCTACAATGAGCAGTTCTTC.

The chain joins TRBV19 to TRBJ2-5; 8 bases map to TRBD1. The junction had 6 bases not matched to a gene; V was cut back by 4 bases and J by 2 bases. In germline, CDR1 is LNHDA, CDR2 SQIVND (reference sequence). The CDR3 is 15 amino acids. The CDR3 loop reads CASSKAGGRQETQYF. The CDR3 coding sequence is TGTGCCAGTAGTAAGGCAGGGGGCCGGCAAGAGACCCAGTACTTC.

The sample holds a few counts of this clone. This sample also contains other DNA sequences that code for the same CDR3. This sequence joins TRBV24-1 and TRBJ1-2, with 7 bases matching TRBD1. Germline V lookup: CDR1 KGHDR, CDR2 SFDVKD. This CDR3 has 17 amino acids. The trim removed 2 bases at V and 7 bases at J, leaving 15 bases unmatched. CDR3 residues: CATSDSIREGAIGGYTF. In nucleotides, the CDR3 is TGTGCCACCAGTGATTCCATCCGGGAGGGGGCAATTGGTGGCTACACCTTC.

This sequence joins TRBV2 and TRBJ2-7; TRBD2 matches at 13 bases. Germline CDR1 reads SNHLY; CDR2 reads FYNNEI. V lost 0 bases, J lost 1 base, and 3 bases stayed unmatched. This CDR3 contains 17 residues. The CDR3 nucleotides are TGTGCCAGCAGTGAAGCTAGGACTAGCGGGGGTTCCTACGAGCAGTACGTC. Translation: CASSEARTSGGSYEQYV.

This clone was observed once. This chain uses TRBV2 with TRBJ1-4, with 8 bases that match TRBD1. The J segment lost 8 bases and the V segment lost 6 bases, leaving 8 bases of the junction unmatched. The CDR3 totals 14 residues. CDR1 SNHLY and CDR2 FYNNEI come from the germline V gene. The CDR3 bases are TGTGCCAGCAGGAGACAGGGGATGGAGGAAAAACTGTTTTTT. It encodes CASRRQGMEEKLFF.

CDR3 nucleotide sequence: TGTGCCAGCAGTTCTGGACAGCTAGCCAAAAACATTCAGTACTTC. This translates into CASSSGQLAKNIQYF. The rearrangement uses TRBV28 and TRBJ2-4; the D gene is possibly TRBD1 (6 bases). There are 15 residues in the CDR3. Germline CDR1 MDHEN, CDR2 SYDVKM. Trimming pared 4 bases from V and 0 bases from J, leaving 10 bases between.

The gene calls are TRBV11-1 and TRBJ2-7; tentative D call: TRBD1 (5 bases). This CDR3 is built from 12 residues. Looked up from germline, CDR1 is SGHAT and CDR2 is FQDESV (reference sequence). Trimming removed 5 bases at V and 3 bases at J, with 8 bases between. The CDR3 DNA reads TGTGCCAGCAGCCTTGACAGCTACGAGCAGTACTTC. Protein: CASSLDSYEQYF.

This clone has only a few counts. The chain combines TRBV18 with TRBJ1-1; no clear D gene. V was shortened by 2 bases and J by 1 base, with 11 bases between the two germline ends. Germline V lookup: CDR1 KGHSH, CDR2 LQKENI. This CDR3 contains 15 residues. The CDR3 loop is CASSPLEASNTEAFF. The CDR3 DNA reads TGTGCCAGCTCACCATTAGAAGCCTCGAACACTGAAGCTTTCTTT.

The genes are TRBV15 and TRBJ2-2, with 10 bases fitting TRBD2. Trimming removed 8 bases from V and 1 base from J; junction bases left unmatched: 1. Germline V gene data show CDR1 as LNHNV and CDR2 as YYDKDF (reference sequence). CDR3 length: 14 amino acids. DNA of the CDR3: TGTGCCACCGCTAGCGGGAGGAACACCGGGGAGCTGTTTTTT. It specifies CATASGRNTGELFF.

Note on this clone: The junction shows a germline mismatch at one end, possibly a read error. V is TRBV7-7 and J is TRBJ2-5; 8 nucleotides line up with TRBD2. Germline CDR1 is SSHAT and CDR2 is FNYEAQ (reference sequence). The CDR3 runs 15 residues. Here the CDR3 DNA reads TGTGCTAGCAGCTTACTAGCGGCCCCCCAAGAGACCCAGTACTTC. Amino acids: CASSLLAAPQETQYF.

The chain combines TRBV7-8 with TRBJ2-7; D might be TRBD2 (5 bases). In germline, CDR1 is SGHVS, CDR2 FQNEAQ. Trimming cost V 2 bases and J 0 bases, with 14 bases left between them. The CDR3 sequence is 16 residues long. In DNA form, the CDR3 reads TGTGCCAGCAGCTTAAAAAGCGGCCTTTACTCCTACGAGCAGTACTTC. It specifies CASSLKSGLYSYEQYF. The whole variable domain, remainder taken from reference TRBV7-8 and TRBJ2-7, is GAGVSQSPRYKVAKRGQDVALRCDPISGHVSLFWYQQALGQGPEFLTYFQNEAQLDKSGLPSDRFFAERPEGSVSTLKIQRTQQEDSAVYLCASSLKSGLYSYEQYFGPGTRLTVT.

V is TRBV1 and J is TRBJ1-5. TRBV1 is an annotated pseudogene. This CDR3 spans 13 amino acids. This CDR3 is CTSANAARLPQHF. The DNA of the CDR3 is TGCACCAGCGCTAACGCTGCTAGATTGCCCCAGCATTTT.

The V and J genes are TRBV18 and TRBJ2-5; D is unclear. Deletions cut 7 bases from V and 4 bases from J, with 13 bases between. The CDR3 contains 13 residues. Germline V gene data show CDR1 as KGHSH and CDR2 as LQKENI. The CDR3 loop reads CASLATRGETQYF. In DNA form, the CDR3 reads TGTGCCAGCTTAGCAACGAGAGGAGAGACCCAGTACTTC.

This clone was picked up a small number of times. CDR3 residues: CASSQYDRGGNEQFF. Here the CDR3 DNA reads TGTGCCAGCAGCCAATACGACAGGGGAGGCAATGAGCAGTTCTTC. V and J are TRBV3-1 (or the pseudogene TRBV3-2) and TRBJ2-1; 8 nucleotides line up with TRBD1. Germline V lookup: CDR1 LGHDT, CDR2 YNNKEL (reference sequence). Losses at the gene ends were 2 bases for V and 6 bases for J; bases not matched to a gene: 6. The CDR3 totals 15 residues.

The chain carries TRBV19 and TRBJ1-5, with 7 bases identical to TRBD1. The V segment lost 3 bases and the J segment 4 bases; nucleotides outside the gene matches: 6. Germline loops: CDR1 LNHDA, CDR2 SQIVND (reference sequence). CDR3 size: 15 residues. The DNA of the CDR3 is TGTGCCAGTAGTATTTCGACAGGGCGGAATCAGCCCCAGCATTTT. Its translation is CASSISTGRNQPQHF.

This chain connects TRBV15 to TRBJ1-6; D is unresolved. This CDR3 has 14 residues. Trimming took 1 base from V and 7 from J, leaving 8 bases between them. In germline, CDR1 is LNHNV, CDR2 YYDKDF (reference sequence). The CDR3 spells CATSRVRGNSPLHF. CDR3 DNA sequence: TGTGCCACCAGCAGAGTTCGGGGAAATTCACCCCTCCACTTT.

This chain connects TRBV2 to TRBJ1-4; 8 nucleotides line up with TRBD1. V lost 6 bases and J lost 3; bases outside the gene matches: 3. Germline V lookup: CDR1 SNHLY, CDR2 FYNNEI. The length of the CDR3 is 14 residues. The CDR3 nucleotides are TGTGCCAGCAGGGACAGGGTAGCTAATGAAAAACTGTTTTTT. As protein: CASRDRVANEKLFF.

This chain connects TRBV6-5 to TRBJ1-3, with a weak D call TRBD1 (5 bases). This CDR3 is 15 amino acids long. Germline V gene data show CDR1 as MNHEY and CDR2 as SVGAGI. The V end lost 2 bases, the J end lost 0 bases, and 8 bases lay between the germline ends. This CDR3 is CASSYGGNSGNTIYF. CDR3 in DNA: TGTGCCAGCAGTTACGGGGGGAACTCTGGAAACACCATATATTTT.

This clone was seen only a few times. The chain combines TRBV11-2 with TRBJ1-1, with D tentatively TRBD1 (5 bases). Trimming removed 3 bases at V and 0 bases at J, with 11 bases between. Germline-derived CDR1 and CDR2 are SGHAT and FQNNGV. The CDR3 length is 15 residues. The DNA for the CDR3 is TGTGCCAGCAGCTTTGATCCAGGGATGAACACTGAAGCTTTCTTT. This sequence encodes CASSFDPGMNTEAFF.

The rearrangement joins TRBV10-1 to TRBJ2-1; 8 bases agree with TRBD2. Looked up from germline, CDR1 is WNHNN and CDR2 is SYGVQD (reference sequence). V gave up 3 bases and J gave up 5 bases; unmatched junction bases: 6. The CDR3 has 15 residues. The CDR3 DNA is TGCGCCAGCAGTGATACAGCGGGGGTTAACAATGAGCAGTTCTTC. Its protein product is CASSDTAGVNNEQFF.

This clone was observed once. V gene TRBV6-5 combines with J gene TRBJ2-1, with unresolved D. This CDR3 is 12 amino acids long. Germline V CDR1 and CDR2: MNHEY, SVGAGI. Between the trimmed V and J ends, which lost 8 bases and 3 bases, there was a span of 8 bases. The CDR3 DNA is TGTGCCAGCGCGACAAGCTACAATGAGCAGTTCTTC. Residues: CASATSYNEQFF.

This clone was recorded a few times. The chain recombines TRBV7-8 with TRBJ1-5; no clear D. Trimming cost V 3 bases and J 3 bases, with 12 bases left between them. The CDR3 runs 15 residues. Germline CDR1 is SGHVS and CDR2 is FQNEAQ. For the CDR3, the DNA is TGTGCCAGCAGCTTTTCAAGCCAACTCAATCAGCCCCAGCATTTT. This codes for CASSFSSQLNQPQHF.